This record looks at one T cell receptor beta chain sequence and its context. Generated by immunoSEQ multiplex PCR, the TCRdb table keeps only in-frame clones and is missing some. Counted here are 120,000 or so clones, 89% occurring once; the ten biggest clones make up about 1.1%. The data originate from a study of cytomegalovirus exposure and HLA in healthy donors. Study details: Both the 100 to 150 validation repertoires and the roughly 700 first-cohort repertoires used the same platform, as reported by a later analysis.

The ends lost 4 bases at V and 7 bases at J; junction bases unmatched: 9. CDR3 length: 14 residues. Germline V gives CDR1 MDHEN, CDR2 SYDVKM. The V call is TRBV28, the J call TRBJ1-1; 7 positions match TRBD1. The clonotype was recovered from a woman in her late teens or twenties in good health and CMV-seronegative. Sequencing was performed on PBMCs. CDR3 nucleotide sequence: TGTGCCAGCAGTTCGACAGGGCGAATCGGTGAAGCTTTCTTT. Translation gives CASSSTGRIGEAFF.